Following are 19 T cell receptor beta chains from one sample sequenced in a study of T cells in Graves' hyperthyroidism and ophthalmopathy (dated by TCRdb to between 2017 and 2020). The protocol used for the library was multiplex PCR. The listed sequencing device is Illumina HiSeq 2000. The TCR beta CDR3 regions were amplified from the RNA transcripts. For the first round of RT-PCR on the TCR CDR3, the HTBI primer set was used together with the Qiagen OneStep RT-PCR kit. In-frame beta chains were kept once TCRdb had trimmed the public reads at Q25 with fastp and called clones with MiXCR. Entries are consolidated by CDR3 protein sequence, retaining the most common genes and DNA. Recorded for this sample are fewer than 500,000 distinct CDR3 sequences; approximately 13% of them occurred a single time. The top ten hold less than 25% of the sample. The sequenced sample was blood. These receptors originate from a young man with Graves' hyperthyroidism that later progressed to Graves' ophthalmopathy.

This clonotype was seen ten or more times. V is TRBV2 and J is TRBJ2-3, with 8 nucleotides matching TRBD2. The CDR3 runs to 17 residues. After removal of 2 bases from V and 4 bases from J, the junction contained 11 bases not matched to a gene. CDR1 and CDR2 (germline): SNHLY, FYNNEI. CDR3 protein: CASSEPPSWRGADTQYF. CDR3 in DNA: TGTGCCAGCAGTGAACCCCCTAGTTGGCGGGGGGCAGATACGCAGTATTTT.

This clonotype has a handful of counts. The rearrangement joins TRBV4-1 to TRBJ1-6; no clear D gene. This CDR3 region has 18 residues. V lost 3 bases and J 1 base, leaving 16 bases between the germline ends. In germline, CDR1 is MGHRA, CDR2 YSYEKL. The CDR3 reads CASSHQVSGRSYNSPLHF. CDR3 nucleotides: TGCGCCAGCAGCCACCAAGTTTCTGGGAGATCCTATAATTCACCCCTCCACTTT.

This clonotype was counted only a few times. The chain recombines TRBV20-1 with TRBJ2-7; 7 nucleotides agree with TRBD1. Germline CDR1 DFQATT, CDR2 SNEGSKA (reference sequence). V was clipped by 5 bases and J by 4 bases; unmatched bases: 8. This CDR3 has 13 residues. The CDR3 reads CSARSPQGYEQYF. For the CDR3, the DNA is TGCAGTGCTCGATCCCCACAGGGGTACGAGCAGTACTTC.

The rearrangement joins TRBV30 to TRBJ2-3, with 10 bases matching TRBD2. V lost 4 bases, J lost 4 bases, and 8 bases stayed unmatched. Germline V CDR1 and CDR2: GTSNPN, SVGIG (reference sequence). The CDR3 contains 15 residues. The CDR3 DNA sequence: TGTGCCTGGAACGGAGAGCGGGGGGGGTCAGATACGCAGTATTTT. Translation gives CAWNGERGGSDTQYF.

The chain joins TRBV27 to TRBJ1-1; D is possibly TRBD1 (5 bases). The germline gives CDR1 MNHEY, CDR2 SMNVEV (reference sequence). The CDR3 runs to 18 residues. Deletions cut 0 bases from V and 0 bases from J, with 17 bases between. DNA for the CDR3: TGTGCCAGCAGTTTATCGATTATATCTGAGGGGATGAACACTGAAGCTTTCTTT. It codes for CASSLSIISEGMNTEAFF.

V and J are TRBV20-1 and TRBJ1-2; 9 bases fit TRBD1. This CDR3 has 13 amino acids. The J segment lost 7 bases and the V segment lost 4 bases, leaving 7 bases of the junction unmatched. The germline V gene encodes CDR1 DFQATT and CDR2 SNEGSKA (reference sequence). The CDR3 here is CSANHRGHSGYTF. The CDR3 coding sequence is TGCAGTGCTAACCACAGGGGGCATAGTGGCTACACCTTC.

A few counts support this clonotype. The gene calls are TRBV19 and TRBJ2-1; possibly TRBD2 for D (6 bases). CDR1 and CDR2 (germline): LNHDA, SQIVND (reference sequence). The CDR3 covers 14 residues. Trimming shortened V by 3 bases and J by 6 bases, and 12 bases separated the two germline ends. The CDR3 coding sequence is TGTGCCAGTAGTATGGGCGGGATTCGCAATGAGCAGTTCTTC. Translation gives CASSMGGIRNEQFF.

This clonotype was seen at least ten times. The chain is built from TRBV7-8 and TRBJ2-4; either TRBD1 or TRBD2 may fit D (6 bases each). Trimming removed 1 base from V and 0 bases from J, with 13 bases in between. CDR1 and CDR2 from the germline V gene are SGHVS and FQNEAQ. This CDR3 has 17 amino acids. The CDR3 DNA sequence: TGTGCCAGCAGCTTAGAGGGGGGCCTGAGAGCCAAAAACATTCAGTACTTC. Its protein is CASSLEGGLRAKNIQYF.

This sequence joins TRBV28 and TRBJ2-5; TRBD2 matches 7 bases. CDR3 length: 15 amino acids. CDR1 MDHEN and CDR2 SYDVKM come from the germline V gene. V lost 0 bases to trimming and J lost 2 bases; unmatched junction nucleotides: 3. The CDR3 DNA reads as TGTGCCAGCAGTTTATGGCGGGGGACTCAAGAGACCCAGTACTTC. Its translation is CASSLWRGTQETQYF.

The chain employs TRBV20-1 and TRBJ1-2; tentatively, D is TRBD1 (5 bases). The germline V gene has CDR1 DFQATT and CDR2 SNEGSKA (reference sequence). Trimming shortened V by 6 bases and J by 2 bases, and 10 bases separated the two germline ends. The CDR3 loop spans 12 amino acids. The chain's CDR3 is CSARTGNYGYTF. In DNA form, the CDR3 reads TGCAGTGCACGCACAGGCAACTATGGCTACACCTTC.

This chain connects TRBV7-2 to TRBJ2-3; 8 bases are shared with TRBD1. CDR1 and CDR2 from the germline V gene are SGHTA and FQGNSA. The CDR3 has 15 amino acids. V dropped 5 bases and J dropped 4; count of bases not matched to a gene: 8. The CDR3 is CASSQPDRGPDTQYF. The CDR3 DNA reads as TGTGCCAGCAGCCAACCAGACAGGGGTCCAGATACGCAGTATTTT.

This clonotype was recorded many times. The chain recombines TRBV29-1 with TRBJ2-3; D ambiguous. Germline V lookup: CDR1 SQVTM, CDR2 ANQGSEA. V was trimmed by 6 bases and J by 0 bases, leaving 10 bases between them. The CDR3 totals 13 residues. The CDR3 DNA reads as TGCAGCGTCCGGACGGCTAGCACAGATACGCAGTATTTT. Amino acids: CSVRTASTDTQYF.

Regarding this clonotype: One junction end disagrees with the germline gene, perhaps due to a read error. V usage is TRBV12-3 or TRBV12-4 and J usage is TRBJ1-3, with D tentatively TRBD1 (6 bases). The CDR3 runs 15 residues. The CDR3 DNA reads TGTGCCAGCAGAGGACAGTACTTCTCTGGAAACGCCATATATTTT. Encoded protein: CASRGQYFSGNAIYF.

This clonotype was recorded many times. V is TRBV20-1 and J is TRBJ1-4; 10 bases are a match to TRBD1. The CDR3 runs to 14 residues. The germline gives CDR1 DFQATT, CDR2 SNEGSKA (reference sequence). J lost 10 bases, V lost 6 bases, and 11 bases had no gene match. The CDR3 region is CSAPRGTGDGKLFF. CDR3 nucleotides: TGCAGTGCCCCCAGGGGGACAGGGGACGGAAAACTGTTTTTT.

The rearrangement joins TRBV28 to TRBJ2-1; no clear D gene. CDR1 is MDHEN, CDR2 SYDVKM, per germline. The V end lost 5 bases, the J end lost 3 bases, and 14 bases lay between the germline ends. This CDR3 has 15 residues. The CDR3 region is CASSPPGGSYNEQFF. The CDR3 DNA sequence: TGTGCCAGCAGTCCGCCGGGCGGCAGCTACAATGAGCAGTTCTTC.

This clonotype was observed a handful of times. This rearrangement joins TRBV28 to TRBJ1-4, with D uncertain. The CDR3 has 14 amino acids. V was pared by 4 bases and J by 10 bases, with 16 bases between. The germline V gene encodes CDR1 MDHEN and CDR2 SYDVKM. CDR3 nucleotide sequence: TGTGCCAGCAGTTCGGACGGAGGAAAAGGAAAACTGTTTTTT. Translated, it gives CASSSDGGKGKLFF.

The rearrangement links TRBV30 to TRBJ2-5; 10 nucleotides align to TRBD2. V lost 2 bases to trimming and J lost 7 bases; unmatched junction nucleotides: 7. In germline, CDR1 is GTSNPN, CDR2 SVGIG (reference sequence). The CDR3 is 14 amino acids. As DNA, the CDR3 is TGTGCCTGGAGTCGGCTAGCGGGGGTTTTGACCCAGTACTTC. Translated: CAWSRLAGVLTQYF.

The chain joins TRBV3-1 to TRBJ2-2; no reliable D call. Trimming shortened V by 1 base and J by 9 bases, and 3 bases separated the two germline ends. This CDR3 spans 11 amino acids. Germline assignment: CDR1 LGHDT and CDR2 YNNKEL (reference sequence). CDR3 region: CASSQGWELFF. The CDR3, as DNA: TGTGCCAGCAGCCAAGGATGGGAGCTGTTTTTT.

The sample holds a few counts of this clonotype. This chain joins TRBV5-1 and TRBJ1-1, with D possibly being TRBD1 (6 bases). Germline V gene sequence: CDR1 SGHRS, CDR2 YFSETQ. CDR3 length: 15 residues. V was cut by 0 bases and J by 4 bases, with 13 bases left in between. The CDR3 DNA follows: TGCGCCAGCAGCTTGGCTGAGAGGGGGAGCACTGAAGCTTTCTTT. The encoded protein is CASSLAERGSTEAFF.